Presented here are 5 T cell receptor beta chains from one specimen sequenced in a study of human T cells and chemical hapten exposure. Time point described: patch test 3, about 24 weeks after DPC sensitization. Treatment given: therapeutic diphenylcyclopropenone sensitization with weekly scalp DPC. TCRdb re-analysed the RACE reads in MiXCR, keeping a single row per CDR3 protein. The sample lists 120,000 or so distinct CDR3 sequences, around 11% occurring once. The input for sequencing was whole blood, taken in connection with sensitization to the hapten diphenylcyclopropenone (DPC). Receptors originate from a woman aged 45-59 years with alopecia areata. Some clones in this sample may be carry-over from other donors' samples.

The V call is TRBV5-6, the J call TRBJ1-1; D is uncertain. There are 16 residues in the CDR3. Trimming took 0 bases from V and 4 from J, leaving 16 bases between them. Germline CDR1 reads SGHDT; CDR2 reads YYEEEE. CDR3 loop: CASSLDSLQWATEAFF. For the CDR3, the DNA is TGTGCCAGCAGCTTGGACTCCCTTCAGTGGGCCACTGAAGCTTTCTTT. Looking up the rest from reference TRBV5-6 and TRBJ1-1 gives the full variable domain: DAGVTQSPTHLIKTRGQQVTLRCSPKSGHDTVSWYQQALGQGPQFIFQYYEEEERQRGNFPDRFSGHQFPNYSSELNVNALLLGDSALYLCASSLDSLQWATEAFFGQGTRLTVV.

This clonotype was picked up many times. V usage is TRBV20-1 and J usage is TRBJ1-1, with unresolved D. The CDR3 covers 14 residues. V was clipped by 6 bases and J by 1 base, with 15 bases between them. Germline CDR1 DFQATT, CDR2 SNEGSKA (reference sequence). CDR3 bases: TGCAGTGCACCCCGAGCCGGGAAGAACACTGAAGCTTTCTTT. This sequence encodes CSAPRAGKNTEAFF.

This rearrangement joins TRBV10-3 to TRBJ2-3, with 7 bases identical to TRBD2. Per germline, CDR1 ENHRY and CDR2 SYGVKD. CDR3 length equals 19 residues. V was clipped by 2 bases and J by 2 bases; unmatched bases: 16. CDR3 region: CAISEAGLAEAAFTDTQYF. In nucleotides, the CDR3 is TGTGCCATCAGTGAGGCAGGTCTAGCGGAAGCCGCTTTCACAGATACGCAGTATTTT.

There are a few counts of this clonotype. The chain links TRBV29-1 to TRBJ2-3, with 12 nucleotides matching TRBD2. Germline V gene data show CDR1 as SQVTM and CDR2 as ANQGSEA. With V trimmed by 3 bases and J by 2 bases, 6 bases remained unmatched. This CDR3 comprises 16 residues. CDR3: CSVDGLAGLATDTQYF. The CDR3 DNA reads TGCAGCGTTGACGGACTAGCGGGGTTGGCCACAGATACGCAGTATTTT.

This clonotype was observed many times. J is TRBJ2-3 and V is TRBV6-5; TRBD2 is a possible D gene (5 bases). Germline V gene data show CDR1 as MNHEY and CDR2 as SVGAGI. V was trimmed by 2 bases and J by 5 bases, leaving 8 bases between them. The CDR3 sequence is 13 residues long. CDR3: CASSYGRVDTQYF. For the CDR3, the DNA is TGTGCCAGCAGTTACGGGAGAGTAGATACGCAGTATTTT.